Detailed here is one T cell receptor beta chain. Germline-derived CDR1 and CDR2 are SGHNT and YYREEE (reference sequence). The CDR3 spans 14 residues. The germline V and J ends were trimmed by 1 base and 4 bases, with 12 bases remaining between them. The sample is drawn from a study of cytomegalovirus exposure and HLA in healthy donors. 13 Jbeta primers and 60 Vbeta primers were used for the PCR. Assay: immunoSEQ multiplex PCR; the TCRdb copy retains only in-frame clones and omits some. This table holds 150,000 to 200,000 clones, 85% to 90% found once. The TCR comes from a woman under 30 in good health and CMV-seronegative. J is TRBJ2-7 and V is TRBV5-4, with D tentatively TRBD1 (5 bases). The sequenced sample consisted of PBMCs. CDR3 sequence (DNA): TGTGCCAGCAGCTTGTTGGCAGGGTCATACGAGCAGTACTTC. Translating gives CASSLLAGSYEQYF.